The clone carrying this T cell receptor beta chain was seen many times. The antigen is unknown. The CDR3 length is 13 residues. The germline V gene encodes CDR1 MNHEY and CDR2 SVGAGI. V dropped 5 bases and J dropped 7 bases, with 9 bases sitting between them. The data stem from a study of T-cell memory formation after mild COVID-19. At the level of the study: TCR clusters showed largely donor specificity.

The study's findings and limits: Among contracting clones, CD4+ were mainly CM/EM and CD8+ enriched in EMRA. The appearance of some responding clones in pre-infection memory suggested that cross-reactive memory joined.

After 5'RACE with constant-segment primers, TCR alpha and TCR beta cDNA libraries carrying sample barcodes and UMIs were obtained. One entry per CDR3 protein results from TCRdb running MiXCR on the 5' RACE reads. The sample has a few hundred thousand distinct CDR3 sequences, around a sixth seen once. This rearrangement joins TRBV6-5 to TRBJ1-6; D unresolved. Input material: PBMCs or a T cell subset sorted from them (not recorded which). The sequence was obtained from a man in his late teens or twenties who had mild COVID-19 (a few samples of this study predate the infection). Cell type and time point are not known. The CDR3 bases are TGTGCCAGCAGTCAACAAGAGAATTCACCCCTCCACTTT. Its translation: CASSQQENSPLHF.